These T cell receptor beta chains were read from a single sample in a study of OX40 agonist ivuxolimab in advanced cancers. The repertoire was sequenced with immunoSEQ multiplex PCR; TCRdb's copy has only in-frame clones and lacks some. Found here are around 100,000 clones, nearly 90% of them singletons; the top ten hold around 0.15%. The sequences come from CD4+ or CD8+ T cells sorted from blood, collected in a trial of the OX40 agonist ivuxolimab. The receptors originated from an adult with an advanced solid tumor such as melanoma, head and neck, liver or kidney cancer. Each CDR3 is given with its conserved first and last residue. The D gene is left open where the match is weak. Where a row states a size, it is once, few, many or the class of an expanded clone; other rows omit it.

j_gene	d_gene	abundance	v_gene	CDR3nt	CDR3aa
TRBJ2-1	NA	NA	TRBV7-3	TGTGCCAGCAGTCCAGGGCGGGTGGGTGCGGATGAGCAGTTCTTC	CASSPGRVGADEQFF
TRBJ1-3	TRBD1	NA	TRBV11-2	TGTGCCAGCAGCTTGGCCAGGGGGCAAGCTGGAAACACCATATATTTT	CASSLARGQAGNTIYF
TRBJ1-1	NA	NA	TRBV28	TGTGCCAGCAACCCGGGCGGGGGTCCCACTGAAGCTTTCTTT	CASNPGGGPTEAFF
TRBJ2-1	NA	NA	TRBV9	TGTGCCAGCAGCGTAGGCGGCAGAAGCTCCTACAATGAGCAGTTCTTC	CASSVGGRSSYNEQFF
TRBJ1-4	NA	NA	TRBV5-1	TGCGCCAGCAGCTCCCGGCCGTCGGGGTATGCAACTAATGAAAAACTGTTTTTT	CASSSRPSGYATNEKLFF
TRBJ1-2	NA	NA	TRBV6-1	TGTGCCAGCAGGACGGGCCTCAAGGCCTACACCTTC	CASRTGLKAYTF
TRBJ2-5	NA	NA	TRBV5-1	TGCGCCAGCAGCTTCGGGGGCGGGGAGACCCAGTACTTC	CASSFGGGETQYF
TRBJ1-3	NA	NA	TRBV7-3	TGTGCCAGCAGCCCCGCGGGGGGAAACACCATATATTTT	CASSPAGGNTIYF
TRBJ2-3	TRBD2	NA	TRBV9	TGTGCCAGCAGCGTAAAAGGGGATACTAGCGGGAGGAACACAGATACGCAGTATTTT	CASSVKGDTSGRNTDTQYF
TRBJ2-3	TRBD1	NA	TRBV5-1	TGCGCCAGCAGCACAGGGACAGGGGGCACAGATACGCAGTATTTT	CASSTGTGGTDTQYF
TRBJ1-2	TRBD1	few	TRBV2	TGTGCCAGCAGTGCCAACAGGGGCCAGAACTATGGCTACACCTTC	CASSANRGQNYGYTF
TRBJ1-1	NA	NA	TRBV6-1	TGTGCCAGCAGGCCCAGGACAGTGAACACTGAAGCTTTCTTT	CASRPRTVNTEAFF
TRBJ1-2	NA	NA	TRBV25-1	TGTGCCAGCAGTGGGGGCAATAACTATGGCTACACCTTC	CASSGGNNYGYTF
TRBJ1-2	NA	NA	TRBV5-1	TGCGCCAGCAGCTTAGAGGGAGACTATGGCTACACCTTC	CASSLEGDYGYTF
TRBJ2-7	TRBD1	NA	TRBV28	TGTGCCAGCAGTTTATTAGGGACAGGGGGAGCCTACGAGCAGTACTTC	CASSLLGTGGAYEQYF
TRBJ2-3	NA	NA	TRBV29-1	TGCAGCGGAGAGTTGGCGGATACGCAGTATTTT	CSGELADTQYF
TRBJ2-7	NA	NA	TRBV30	TGTGCCTGGAGGCCCAGAGGGACCTCCTACGAGCAGTACTTC	CAWRPRGTSYEQYF
TRBJ1-2	NA	NA	TRBV29-1	TGCAGCGTGCCAAAACAGGGCGGCTATGGCTACACCTTC	CSVPKQGGYGYTF
TRBJ1-6	NA	NA	TRBV6-5	TGTGCCAGCAGTTACTCAGGACAGAATAATTCACCCCTCCACTTT	CASSYSGQNNSPLHF
TRBJ2-3	TRBD2	NA	TRBV19	TGTGCCAGTATCGGGCTAGCGGGGAGCACAGATACGCAGTATTTT	CASIGLAGSTDTQYF
TRBJ2-5	NA	NA	TRBV11-2	TGTGCCAGCAGCTTAATCGGAACCCAGTACTTC	CASSLIGTQYF
TRBJ2-2	NA	NA	TRBV4-1	TGCGCCAGCAGCAGGACAATCAACACCGGGGAGCTGTTTTTT	CASSRTINTGELFF
TRBJ1-2	NA	NA	TRBV19	TGTGCCAGTAGTCGAGAAGGGGTGGCCCGGTATGGCTACACCTTC	CASSREGVARYGYTF
TRBJ1-3	NA	NA	TRBV6-1	TGTGCCAGCAACTTAGGGAGCTTCTCTGGAAACACCATATATTTT	CASNLGSFSGNTIYF
TRBJ1-1	TRBD1	NA	TRBV28	TGTGCCAGCAGATTTTTCTCCGGGACAGGGGAAGGAGCTTTCTTT	CASRFFSGTGEGAFF
TRBJ1-1	NA	NA	TRBV7-9	TGTGCCAGCAGCCCTGGGAGGGGCTTAGTCCTGAACACTGAAGCTTTCTTT	CASSPGRGLVLNTEAFF
TRBJ2-1	TRBD1	NA	TRBV27	TGTGCCAGCAGAAGGGGGACAGGGACCGAGCAGTTCTTC	CASRRGTGTEQFF
TRBJ2-1	NA	NA	TRBV18	TGTGCCAGCTCACCAGTTCGAGCAGATCCGGGTGAGCAGTTCTTC	CASSPVRADPGEQFF
TRBJ1-6	NA	few	TRBV6-1	TGTGCCAGCACCCGGACAGTGGCTTCACCCCTCCACTTT	CASTRTVASPLHF
TRBJ1-1	NA	once	TRBV21-1	TGTGCCAGCAGCAACCTTGAGAGACCTTGGGACGCCGAGGGGCACACTGAAGCTTTCTTT	CASSNLERPWDAEGHTEAFF
TRBJ1-4	NA	NA	TRBV30	TGTGCCTGGGGCCGGGGCGAGGGGGGCGGAAAACTGTTTTTT	CAWGRGEGGGKLFF
TRBJ1-4	NA	NA	TRBV6-5	TGTGCCAGCAGGACCGCAGGGTTTTCTGAAAAACTGTTTTTT	CASRTAGFSEKLFF
TRBJ2-2	NA	NA	TRBV6-6	TGTGCCAGCATTTTAGGGGGGCCGGGCACCGGGGAGCTGTTTTTT	CASILGGPGTGELFF
TRBJ2-7	NA	few	TRBV19	TGTGCCAGTAGTTCGGGTTACGAGCAGTACTTC	CASSSGYEQYF
TRBJ2-1	TRBD2	NA	TRBV5-1	TGCGCCACGAGCGGGAGCTCCTACAATGAGCAGTTCTTC	CATSGSSYNEQFF
TRBJ1-1	NA	NA	TRBV27	TGTGCCAGCAGAAAGGGAAGGGCAATGAACACTGAAGCTTTCTTT	CASRKGRAMNTEAFF